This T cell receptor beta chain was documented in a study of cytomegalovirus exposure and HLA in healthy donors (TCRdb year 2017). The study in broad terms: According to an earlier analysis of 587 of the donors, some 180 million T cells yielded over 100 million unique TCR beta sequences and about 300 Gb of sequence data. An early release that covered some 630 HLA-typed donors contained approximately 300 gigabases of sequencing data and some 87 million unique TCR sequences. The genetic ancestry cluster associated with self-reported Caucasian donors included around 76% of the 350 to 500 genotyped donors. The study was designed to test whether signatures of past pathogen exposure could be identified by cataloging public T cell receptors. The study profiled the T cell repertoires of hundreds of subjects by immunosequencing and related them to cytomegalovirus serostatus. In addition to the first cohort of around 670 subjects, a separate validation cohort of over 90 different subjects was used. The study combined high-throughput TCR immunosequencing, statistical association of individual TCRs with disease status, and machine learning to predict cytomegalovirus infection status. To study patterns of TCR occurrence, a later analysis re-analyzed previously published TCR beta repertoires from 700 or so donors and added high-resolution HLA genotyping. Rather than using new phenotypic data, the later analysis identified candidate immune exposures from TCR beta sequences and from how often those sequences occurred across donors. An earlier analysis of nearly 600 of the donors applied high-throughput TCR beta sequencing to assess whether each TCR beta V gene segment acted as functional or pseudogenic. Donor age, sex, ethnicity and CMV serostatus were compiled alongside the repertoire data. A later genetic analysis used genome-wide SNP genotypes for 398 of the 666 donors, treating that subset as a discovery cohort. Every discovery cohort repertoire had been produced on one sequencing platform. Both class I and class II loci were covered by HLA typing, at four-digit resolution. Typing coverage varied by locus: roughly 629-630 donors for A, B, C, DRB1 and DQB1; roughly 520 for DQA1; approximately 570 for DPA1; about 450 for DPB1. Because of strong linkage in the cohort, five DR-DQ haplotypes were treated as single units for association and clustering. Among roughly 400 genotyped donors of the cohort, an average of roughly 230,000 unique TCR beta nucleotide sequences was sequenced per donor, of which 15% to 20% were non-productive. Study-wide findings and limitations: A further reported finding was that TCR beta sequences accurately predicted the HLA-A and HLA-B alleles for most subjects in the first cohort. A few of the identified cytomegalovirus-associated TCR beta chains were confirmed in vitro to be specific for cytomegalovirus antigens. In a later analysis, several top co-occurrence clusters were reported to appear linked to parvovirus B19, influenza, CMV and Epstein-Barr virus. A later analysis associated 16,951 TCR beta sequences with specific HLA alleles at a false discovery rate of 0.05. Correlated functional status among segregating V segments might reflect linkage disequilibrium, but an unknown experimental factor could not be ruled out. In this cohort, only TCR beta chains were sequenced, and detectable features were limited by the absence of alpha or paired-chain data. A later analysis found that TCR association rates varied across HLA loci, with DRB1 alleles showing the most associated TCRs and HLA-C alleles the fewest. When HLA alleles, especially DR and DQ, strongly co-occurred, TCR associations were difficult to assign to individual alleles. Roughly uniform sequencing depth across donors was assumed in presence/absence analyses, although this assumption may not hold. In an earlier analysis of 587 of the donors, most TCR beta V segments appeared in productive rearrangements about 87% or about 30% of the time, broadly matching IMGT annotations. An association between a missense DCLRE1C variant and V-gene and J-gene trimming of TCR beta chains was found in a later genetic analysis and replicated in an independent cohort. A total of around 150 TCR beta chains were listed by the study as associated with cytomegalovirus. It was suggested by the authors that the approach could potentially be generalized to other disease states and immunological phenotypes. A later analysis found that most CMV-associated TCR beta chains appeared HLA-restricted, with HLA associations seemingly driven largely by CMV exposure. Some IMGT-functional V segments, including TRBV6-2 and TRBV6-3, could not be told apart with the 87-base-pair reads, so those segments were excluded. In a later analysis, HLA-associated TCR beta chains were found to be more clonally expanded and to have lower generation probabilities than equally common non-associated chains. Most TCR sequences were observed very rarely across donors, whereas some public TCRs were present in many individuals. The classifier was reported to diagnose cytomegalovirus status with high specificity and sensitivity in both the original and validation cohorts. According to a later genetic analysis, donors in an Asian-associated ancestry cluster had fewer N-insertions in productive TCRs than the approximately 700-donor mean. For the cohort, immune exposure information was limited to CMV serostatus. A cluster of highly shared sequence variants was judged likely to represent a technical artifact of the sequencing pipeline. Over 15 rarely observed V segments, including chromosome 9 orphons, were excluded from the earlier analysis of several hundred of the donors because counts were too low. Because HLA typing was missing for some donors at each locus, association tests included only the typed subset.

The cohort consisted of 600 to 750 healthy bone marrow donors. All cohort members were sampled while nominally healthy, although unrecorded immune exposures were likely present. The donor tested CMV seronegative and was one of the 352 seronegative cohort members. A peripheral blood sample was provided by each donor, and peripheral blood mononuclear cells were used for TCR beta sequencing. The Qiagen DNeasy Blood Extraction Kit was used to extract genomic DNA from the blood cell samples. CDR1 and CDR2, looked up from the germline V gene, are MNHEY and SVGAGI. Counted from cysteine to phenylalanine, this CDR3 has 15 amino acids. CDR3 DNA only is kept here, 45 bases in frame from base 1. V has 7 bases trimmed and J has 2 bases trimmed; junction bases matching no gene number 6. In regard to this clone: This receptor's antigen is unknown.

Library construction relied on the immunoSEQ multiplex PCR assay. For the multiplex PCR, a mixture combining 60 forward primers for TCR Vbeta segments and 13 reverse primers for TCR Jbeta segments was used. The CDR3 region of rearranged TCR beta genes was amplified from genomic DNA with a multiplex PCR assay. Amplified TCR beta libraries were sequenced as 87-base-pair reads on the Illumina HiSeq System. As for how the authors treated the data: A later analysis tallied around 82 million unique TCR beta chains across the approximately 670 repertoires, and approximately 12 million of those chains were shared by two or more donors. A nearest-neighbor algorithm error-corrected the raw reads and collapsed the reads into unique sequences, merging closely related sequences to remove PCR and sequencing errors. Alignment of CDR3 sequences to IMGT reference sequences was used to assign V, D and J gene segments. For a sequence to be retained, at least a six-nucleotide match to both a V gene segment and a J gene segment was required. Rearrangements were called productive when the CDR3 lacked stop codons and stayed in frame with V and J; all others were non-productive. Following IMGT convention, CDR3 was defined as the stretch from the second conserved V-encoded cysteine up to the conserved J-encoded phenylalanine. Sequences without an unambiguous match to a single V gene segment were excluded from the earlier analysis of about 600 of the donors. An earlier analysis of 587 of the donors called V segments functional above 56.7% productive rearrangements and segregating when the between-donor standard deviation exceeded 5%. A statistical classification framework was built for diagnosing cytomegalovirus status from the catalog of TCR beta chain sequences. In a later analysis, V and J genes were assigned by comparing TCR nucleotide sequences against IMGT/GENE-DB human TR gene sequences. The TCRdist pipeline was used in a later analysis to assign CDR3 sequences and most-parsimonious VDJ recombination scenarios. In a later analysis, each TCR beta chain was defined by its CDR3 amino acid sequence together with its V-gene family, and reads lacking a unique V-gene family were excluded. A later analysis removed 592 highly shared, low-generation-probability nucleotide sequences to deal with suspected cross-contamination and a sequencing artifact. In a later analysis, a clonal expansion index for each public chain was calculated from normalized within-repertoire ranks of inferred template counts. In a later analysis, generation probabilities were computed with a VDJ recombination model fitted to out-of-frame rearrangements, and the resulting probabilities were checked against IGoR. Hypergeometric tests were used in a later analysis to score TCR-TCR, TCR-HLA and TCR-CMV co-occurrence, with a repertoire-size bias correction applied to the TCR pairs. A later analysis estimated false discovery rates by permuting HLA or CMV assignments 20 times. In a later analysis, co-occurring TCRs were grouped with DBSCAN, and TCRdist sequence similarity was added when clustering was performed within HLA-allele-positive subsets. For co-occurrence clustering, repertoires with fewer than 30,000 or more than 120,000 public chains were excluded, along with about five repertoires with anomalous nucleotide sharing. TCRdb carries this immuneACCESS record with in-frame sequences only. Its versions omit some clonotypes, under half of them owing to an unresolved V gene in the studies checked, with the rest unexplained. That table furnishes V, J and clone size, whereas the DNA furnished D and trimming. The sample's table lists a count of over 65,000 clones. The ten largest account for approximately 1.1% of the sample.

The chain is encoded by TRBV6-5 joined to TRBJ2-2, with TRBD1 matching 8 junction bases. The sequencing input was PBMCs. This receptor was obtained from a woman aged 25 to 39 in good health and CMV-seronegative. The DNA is TGTGCCAGCAATCCCGGGACAGGCAACACCGGGGAGCTGTTTTTT. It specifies CASNPGTGNTGELFF.